The T cell receptor (beta chain) under discussion was sequenced for a study of glioma-infiltrating T cells after dendritic cell vaccination. Overall study context: Samples are from glioblastoma patients in Phase I and II dendritic cell vaccine trials. Between about 2002 and 2013, patients got autologous tumor lysate-pulsed dendritic cell vaccines. Three intradermal dendritic cell vaccine injections were given every two weeks.

Measured with immunoSEQ multiplex PCR; TCRdb has only the in-frame clones, and not every one. The table records over 80,000 clones, around 90% of them present only once. The clonotype was recovered from a human donor with glioblastoma. This specimen consisted of blood, obtained before dendritic cell vaccination.

This chain's CDR3 is CASSGYTGGSPDTQYF. The CDR3 bases are TGTGCCAGCAGTGGCTACACAGGGGGCAGCCCAGATACGCAGTATTTT. The V gene is TRBV2, the J gene TRBJ2-3; 9 bases line up with TRBD1. Germline V gene data show CDR1 as SNHLY and CDR2 as FYNNEI. The CDR3 extends over 16 amino acids. The ends lost 4 bases at V and 4 bases at J; junction bases unmatched: 9. Filled out from reference TRBV2 and TRBJ2-3, the complete variable domain reads EPEVTQTPSHQVTQMGQEVILRCVPISNHLYFYWYRQILGQKVEFLVSFYNNEISEKSEIFDDQFSVERPDGSNFTLKIRSTKLEDSAMYFCASSGYTGGSPDTQYFGPGTRLTVL.